These T cell receptor beta chains were read from a single sample in a study of Ad26.COV2.S vaccination and SARS-CoV-2 variants. Clones were sequenced by immunoSEQ multiplex PCR, and TCRdb holds only the in-frame ones, with some missing. The sample yields roughly 270,000 clones, around 87% seen once. The specimen comprised peripheral blood, sampled in a trial of Ad26.COV2.S vaccine versus placebo. These receptors originate from a person between 18 and 59 years old who received the Ad26.COV2.S COVID-19 vaccine or a placebo. CDR3s include the opening cysteine and the closing phenylalanine or tryptophan. A D gene is named only where the DNA matches it firmly. Clone size is given for some rows only: seen once, a few or many times, or a class if the clone is expanded.

V: TRBV7-8; D: TRBD2; size: .; J: TRBJ2-1; DNA: TGTGCCAGCAGCTTAGGTGGACTAGCGGGGGGGCGGCAGTTCTTC; CDR3: CASSLGGLAGGRQFF
V: TRBV20-1; D: .; size: .; J: TRBJ1-6; DNA: TGCAGTGCTGGTGGGCTGATGATAAATTCACCCCTCCACTTT; CDR3: CSAGGLMINSPLHF
V: TRBV15; D: .; size: .; J: TRBJ2-1; DNA: TGTGCCACCAGCAACCCCAGCAGGGGAGAGCAGTTCTTC; CDR3: CATSNPSRGEQFF
V: TRBV15; D: TRBD1; size: .; J: TRBJ1-1; DNA: TGTGCCACCAGCAGAGCAGACAGGGACACTGAAGCTTTCTTT; CDR3: CATSRADRDTEAFF
V: TRBV3-1/TRBV3-2; D: .; size: .; J: TRBJ2-7; DNA: TGTGCCAGCAGCCAACTTCGGTCGGGAGCGGGCGAGCAGTACTTC; CDR3: CASSQLRSGAGEQYF
V: TRBV19; D: TRBD1; size: .; J: TRBJ1-2; DNA: TGTGCCAGTAGTAAAGGAGCGGGACAGAGCTACTATGGCTACACCTTC; CDR3: CASSKGAGQSYYGYTF
V: TRBV4-1; D: .; size: .; J: TRBJ1-5; DNA: TGCGCCAGCAGCCAAGTTCTGGGGAGGGGGTGGCCCCAGCATTTT; CDR3: CASSQVLGRGWPQHF
V: TRBV19; D: TRBD1; size: .; J: TRBJ2-7; DNA: TGTGCCAGTAGGGGGACAGGGACCTACGAGCAGTACTTC; CDR3: CASRGTGTYEQYF
V: TRBV6-2/TRBV6-3; D: .; size: once; J: TRBJ2-7; DNA: TGTGCCAGCAGTTACTCTGGGACATCGCTAACCTACGAGCAGTACTTC; CDR3: CASSYSGTSLTYEQYF
V: TRBV19; D: .; size: .; J: TRBJ1-1; DNA: TGTGCCAGTAGCCCCGATGGAGGGAACACTGAAGCTTTCTTT; CDR3: CASSPDGGNTEAFF
V: TRBV3-1/TRBV3-2; D: .; size: once; J: TRBJ2-5; DNA: TGTGCCAGCACAAGTCAAGAGACCCAGTACTTC; CDR3: CASTSQETQYF
V: TRBV30; D: .; size: few; J: TRBJ2-2; DNA: TGTGCCTGGATTAGGGGAGAGCACGGGGAGCTGTTTTTT; CDR3: CAWIRGEHGELFF
V: TRBV2; D: TRBD1; size: .; J: TRBJ1-1; DNA: TGTGCCAGCAGTGTGACAGGGGGTGCCACTGAAGCTTTCTTT; CDR3: CASSVTGGATEAFF
V: TRBV4-3; D: TRBD1; size: few; J: TRBJ1-1; DNA: TGCGCCAGCAGCCATCTACCGGGACAGCTAAGGGGCACTGAAGCTTTCTTT; CDR3: CASSHLPGQLRGTEAFF
V: TRBV11-2; D: TRBD1; size: .; J: TRBJ2-1; DNA: TGTGCCAGCAGCCCGAGACAGGGGGCGGGCAATGAGCAGTTCTTC; CDR3: CASSPRQGAGNEQFF
V: TRBV23-1; D: .; size: .; J: TRBJ2-4; DNA: TGCGCCAGCAGTCAATCGATCCTACAGGGTAACAAAAACATTCAGTACTTC; CDR3: CASSQSILQGNKNIQYF
V: TRBV12-3/TRBV12-4; D: .; size: .; J: TRBJ1-1; DNA: TGTGCCAGCAGTTTGGACGGGAATACTGAAGCTTTCTTT; CDR3: CASSLDGNTEAFF
V: TRBV5-1; D: TRBD1; size: .; J: TRBJ1-4; DNA: TGCGCCAGTGGAACAGGGGGAGTATATGAAAAACTGTTTTTT; CDR3: CASGTGGVYEKLFF
V: TRBV15; D: .; size: .; J: TRBJ1-4; DNA: TGTGCCACCAGCAGAGATCTAACCGCAACTAATGAAAAACTGTTTTTT; CDR3: CATSRDLTATNEKLFF
V: TRBV2; D: TRBD1; size: .; J: TRBJ1-6; DNA: TGTGCCAGCAGTGCTCAACGCCAGGGGGCAGGATCACCCCTCCACTTT; CDR3: CASSAQRQGAGSPLHF
V: TRBV7-9; D: .; size: .; J: TRBJ2-1; DNA: TGTGCCAGCACCATCCAGGGCGGGAATGAGCAGTTCTTC; CDR3: CASTIQGGNEQFF
V: TRBV6-2/TRBV6-3; D: .; size: few; J: TRBJ1-5; DNA: TGTGCCAGCAGCCGATATAGCAATCAGCCCCAGCATTTT; CDR3: CASSRYSNQPQHF
V: TRBV7-8; D: .; size: .; J: TRBJ2-7; DNA: TGTGCCAGCAGCTTTACGTCCGCCAACCTCGGCGAGCAGTACTTC; CDR3: CASSFTSANLGEQYF
V: TRBV29-1; D: .; size: .; J: TRBJ1-2; DNA: TGCAGCGTTGGAGAACAGGGTAGTGACGGCTACACCTTC; CDR3: CSVGEQGSDGYTF
V: TRBV11-2; D: .; size: .; J: TRBJ1-2; DNA: TGTGCCAGCAGCTTACTTAGTTCGGCGCACGCCAAGGACTATGGCTACACCTTC; CDR3: CASSLLSSAHAKDYGYTF
V: TRBV7-4; D: .; size: .; J: TRBJ1-6; DNA: TGTGCCAGCAGCCGACCGGGGACGGCCTATAATTCACCCCTCCACTTT; CDR3: CASSRPGTAYNSPLHF
V: TRBV27; D: .; size: .; J: TRBJ1-5; DNA: TGTGCCAGCAAATCGCTTAGGGAGCAGGGTCAGCCCCAGCATTTT; CDR3: CASKSLREQGQPQHF
V: TRBV5-4; D: TRBD1; size: .; J: TRBJ2-7; DNA: TGTGCCAGCAGCACAAAACAGGGGGCCGGCGAGCAGTACTTC; CDR3: CASSTKQGAGEQYF
V: TRBV18; D: TRBD1; size: .; J: TRBJ2-4; DNA: TGTGCCAGCTCATTCATCCCCGGGACAGAGGGAAACATTCAGTACTTC; CDR3: CASSFIPGTEGNIQYF
V: TRBV7-2; D: TRBD2; size: .; J: TRBJ2-5; DNA: TGTGCCAGCAGCTTGGGGGGGCAAGAGACCCAGTACTTC; CDR3: CASSLGGQETQYF
V: TRBV6-4; D: .; size: few; J: TRBJ1-2; DNA: TGTGCCAGCAGTGTTGCGGCTAACTATGGCTACACCTTC; CDR3: CASSVAANYGYTF
V: TRBV12-3/TRBV12-4; D: TRBD1; size: .; J: TRBJ2-7; DNA: TGTGCCAGCAGCGGGGACAGGGGGCTTGAGCAGTACTTC; CDR3: CASSGDRGLEQYF
V: TRBV6-2/TRBV6-3; D: .; size: .; J: TRBJ2-7; DNA: TGTGCCAGCAGCATAAGCTCCTACGAGCAGTACTTC; CDR3: CASSISSYEQYF
V: TRBV10-1; D: .; size: .; J: TRBJ1-6; DNA: TGCGCCAGCAGTGCTCGGTCTAATTCACCCCTCCACTTT; CDR3: CASSARSNSPLHF
V: TRBV20-1; D: .; size: once; J: TRBJ1-4; DNA: TGCAGTGCTAGTGGTGGGGGAACTAATGAAAAACTGTTTTTT; CDR3: CSASGGGTNEKLFF
V: TRBV6-5; D: TRBD1; size: .; J: TRBJ2-7; DNA: TGTGCCAGCAGGAAGGACGGACAGGGTTACTACGAGCAGTACTTC; CDR3: CASRKDGQGYYEQYF
V: TRBV2; D: TRBD1; size: .; J: TRBJ2-7; DNA: TGTGCCAGCAGTGTTCAGGGGGCCTACGAGCAGTACTTC; CDR3: CASSVQGAYEQYF
V: TRBV6-6; D: .; size: .; J: TRBJ1-2; DNA: TGTGCCAGCAGGGGGGGGCAGGGGTATAACTATGGCTACACCTTC; CDR3: CASRGGQGYNYGYTF
V: TRBV10-2; D: TRBD2; size: .; J: TRBJ2-7; DNA: TGCGCCAGCAGTGATGTCCTAGCGGGAGGGCATGGGCAGTACTTC; CDR3: CASSDVLAGGHGQYF
V: TRBV12-3/TRBV12-4; D: .; size: .; J: TRBJ2-7; DNA: TGTGCCAGCAGTCCCCGACCTGCCTACGAGCAGTACTTC; CDR3: CASSPRPAYEQYF
V: TRBV4-2; D: .; size: .; J: TRBJ1-1; DNA: TGTGCCAGCAGCCAAGATAGAGTGACGCTCTGGGGTGAAGCTTTCTTT; CDR3: CASSQDRVTLWGEAFF
V: TRBV7-9; D: .; size: .; J: TRBJ2-7; DNA: TGTGCCAGCAGCTCCAGAGGCTTTGGGGGCGAGCAGTACTTC; CDR3: CASSSRGFGGEQYF
V: TRBV27; D: TRBD1; size: .; J: TRBJ1-1; DNA: TGTGCCAGCAGTTTAAAACGGACAGGGGTGGCCACTGAAGCTTTCTTT; CDR3: CASSLKRTGVATEAFF
V: TRBV30; D: .; size: .; J: TRBJ1-6; DNA: TGTGCCTGGACTTTAGCGGGGAGCTCCTATAATTCACCCCTCCACTTT; CDR3: CAWTLAGSSYNSPLHF
V: TRBV19; D: TRBD1; size: few; J: TRBJ1-1; DNA: TGTGCCAGTAGTATTGGGACAGGGCGAGAAGCTTTCTTT; CDR3: CASSIGTGREAFF
V: TRBV29-1; D: .; size: .; J: TRBJ2-2; DNA: TGCAGCGCGACAAACCCCGGGGAGCTGTTTTTT; CDR3: CSATNPGELFF
V: TRBV6-6; D: .; size: few; J: TRBJ2-1; DNA: TGTGCCAGCAGTTACTCGACCAGCAACAATGAGCAGTTCTTC; CDR3: CASSYSTSNNEQFF
V: TRBV4-2; D: .; size: .; J: TRBJ2-2; DNA: TGTGCCAGCAGCAAAATGCATTTGGGCGGGGAGCTGTTTTTT; CDR3: CASSKMHLGGELFF
V: TRBV14; D: .; size: .; J: TRBJ2-7; DNA: TGTGCCAGCAGCCAAGTTTCGGGATTCCGCGAGCAGTACTTC; CDR3: CASSQVSGFREQYF
V: TRBV19; D: .; size: .; J: TRBJ1-1; DNA: TGTGCCAGTAGAACTACACTAGGCACTGAAGCTTTCTTT; CDR3: CASRTTLGTEAFF
V: TRBV14; D: .; size: .; J: TRBJ1-2; DNA: TGTGCCAGCAGCCTAGGATACCTCTATGGCTACACCTTC; CDR3: CASSLGYLYGYTF
V: TRBV7-8; D: TRBD2; size: .; J: TRBJ2-1; DNA: TGTGCCAGCGGGACTAGCGGGGGAAATGAGCAGTTCTTC; CDR3: CASGTSGGNEQFF
V: TRBV7-2; D: TRBD2; size: .; J: TRBJ2-3; DNA: TGTGCCAGCAGCTTACTAGCGGGGGGGCACACAGATACGCAGTATTTT; CDR3: CASSLLAGGHTDTQYF